A selection of T cell receptor beta chains follows, all from one sample in a study of shared T cell receptors in the human thymus. Clones were sequenced by immunoSEQ multiplex PCR, and TCRdb holds only the in-frame ones, with some missing. The table records over 60,000 clones, roughly 96% of them present only once. Sequenced sample: thymocytes. The source is a human donor. Both conserved end residues are part of each CDR3. Fields, in order: V gene, D gene, J gene, clone size, CDR3 DNA, CDR3 protein. A D gene is named only where the DNA matches it firmly. Clone size is stated in some rows and not others, as once, few, many or a class when expanded.

v_gene: TRBV7-2; d_gene: -; j_gene: TRBJ1-2; abundance: -; CDR3nt: TGTGCCAGCAGCCAATGGCGGAGAATCTATGGCTACACCTTC; CDR3aa: CASSQWRRIYGYTF
v_gene: TRBV7-8; d_gene: -; j_gene: TRBJ2-7; abundance: -; CDR3nt: TGTGCCAGCAGCTTAGCGGGAGCCCCTTACGAGCAGTACTTC; CDR3aa: CASSLAGAPYEQYF
v_gene: TRBV28; d_gene: TRBD1; j_gene: TRBJ1-4; abundance: -; CDR3nt: TGTGCCAGCAGTGCTACGCCCAAGGGGGCTGTTCACGAAAAACTGTTTTTT; CDR3aa: CASSATPKGAVHEKLFF
v_gene: TRBV9; d_gene: -; j_gene: TRBJ2-3; abundance: -; CDR3nt: TGTGCCAGCAGAGCTGGACAGAAAAGCACAGATACGCAGTATTTT; CDR3aa: CASRAGQKSTDTQYF
v_gene: TRBV10-2; d_gene: -; j_gene: TRBJ1-1; abundance: -; CDR3nt: TGCGCCACCCTTGGAGGGGGGCGGGTGAACACTGAAGCTTTCTTT; CDR3aa: CATLGGGRVNTEAFF
v_gene: TRBV7-2; d_gene: TRBD2; j_gene: TRBJ2-5; abundance: -; CDR3nt: TGTGCCAGCAGCTTAATTCCCGCGCGGGGGGAGCAAGAGACCCAGTACTTC; CDR3aa: CASSLIPARGEQETQYF
v_gene: TRBV15; d_gene: -; j_gene: TRBJ2-5; abundance: -; CDR3nt: TGTGCCACCAGTGGGGAGACCCAGTACTTC; CDR3aa: CATSGETQYF
v_gene: TRBV7-2; d_gene: -; j_gene: TRBJ2-3; abundance: -; CDR3nt: TGTGCCAGCAGCTTAGTATGGCGGAATAGCACAGATACGCAGTATTTT; CDR3aa: CASSLVWRNSTDTQYF
v_gene: TRBV4-3; d_gene: -; j_gene: TRBJ1-6; abundance: -; CDR3nt: TGCGCCAGCAGCCAAGAGGGGACGCCTAAAATCACTTATAATTCACCCCTCCACTTT; CDR3aa: CASSQEGTPKITYNSPLHF
v_gene: TRBV7-3; d_gene: -; j_gene: TRBJ1-3; abundance: -; CDR3nt: TGTGCCAGCAGCTTAATTAGGGGGTCTCCAGTACTCTCTGGAAACACCATATATTTT; CDR3aa: CASSLIRGSPVLSGNTIYF
v_gene: TRBV28; d_gene: -; j_gene: TRBJ1-1; abundance: -; CDR3nt: TGTGCCAGCAGATCAAGGACAGAGCTGGCTTTCATGAACACTGAAGCTTTCTTT; CDR3aa: CASRSRTELAFMNTEAFF
v_gene: TRBV7-2; d_gene: TRBD2; j_gene: TRBJ2-7; abundance: few; CDR3nt: TGTGCCAGTACCCCCGGGACTAGGGGCTACGAGCAGTACTTC; CDR3aa: CASTPGTRGYEQYF
v_gene: TRBV4-3; d_gene: -; j_gene: TRBJ2-2; abundance: -; CDR3nt: TGCGCCAGCAGCCAAGGCCTCAGGGGCCAGTCGAACACCGGGGAGCTGTTTTTT; CDR3aa: CASSQGLRGQSNTGELFF
v_gene: TRBV2; d_gene: TRBD1; j_gene: TRBJ2-3; abundance: -; CDR3nt: TGTGCCAGCAGTCTATTTTTGGGACAGAGTACAGATACGCAGTATTTT; CDR3aa: CASSLFLGQSTDTQYF
v_gene: TRBV11-2; d_gene: -; j_gene: TRBJ2-3; abundance: -; CDR3nt: TGTGCCAGCAGCTTAGACGGGCGGCGGTACACAGATACGCAGTATTTT; CDR3aa: CASSLDGRRYTDTQYF
v_gene: TRBV10-2; d_gene: -; j_gene: TRBJ2-5; abundance: -; CDR3nt: TGCGCCAGCCCGAAGGGCAGGGGAGAGACCCAGTACTTC; CDR3aa: CASPKGRGETQYF
v_gene: TRBV11-2; d_gene: TRBD2; j_gene: TRBJ2-5; abundance: -; CDR3nt: TGTGCCAGCAGCTTAGATAAGGTAGCGGGGTTCCAAGAGACCCAGTACTTC; CDR3aa: CASSLDKVAGFQETQYF
v_gene: TRBV7-8; d_gene: -; j_gene: TRBJ1-6; abundance: -; CDR3nt: TGTGCCAGCAGCTCCCAACTGGCTGGGCAGAGGTCCTATAATTCACCCCTCCACTTT; CDR3aa: CASSSQLAGQRSYNSPLHF
v_gene: TRBV7-9; d_gene: -; j_gene: TRBJ1-5; abundance: -; CDR3nt: TGTGCCAGCAGCTTAGTCAAGGGACACCGAAGTGGGCCCCAGCATTTT; CDR3aa: CASSLVKGHRSGPQHF
v_gene: TRBV29-1; d_gene: -; j_gene: TRBJ1-2; abundance: -; CDR3nt: TGCAGCGCCGGCCGACGAGGGGGGGGCTTGCATAAAGACTATGGCTACACCTTC; CDR3aa: CSAGRRGGGLHKDYGYTF
v_gene: TRBV21-1; d_gene: -; j_gene: TRBJ2-7; abundance: once; CDR3nt: TGTGCCAGCAGCACCATATTAGCGGGGGGCCACGAGCAGTACTTC; CDR3aa: CASSTILAGGHEQYF
v_gene: TRBV6-1; d_gene: -; j_gene: TRBJ2-4; abundance: -; CDR3nt: TGTGCCAGCAGTGAAGGGATAGCCAAAAACATTCAGTACTTC; CDR3aa: CASSEGIAKNIQYF
v_gene: TRBV27; d_gene: TRBD2; j_gene: TRBJ2-1; abundance: -; CDR3nt: TGTGCCAGCAGCCCCCCTTGGGGTAGCGGGCCTAGCTCCTACAATGAGCAGTTCTTC; CDR3aa: CASSPPWGSGPSSYNEQFF
v_gene: TRBV14; d_gene: -; j_gene: TRBJ2-7; abundance: -; CDR3nt: TGTGCCAGCATCAGGACAAGCTTTCTCTCCTACGAGCAGTACTTC; CDR3aa: CASIRTSFLSYEQYF
v_gene: TRBV18; d_gene: -; j_gene: TRBJ1-1; abundance: -; CDR3nt: TGTGCCAGCTCACCCCCGATGAACACTGAAGCTTTCTTT; CDR3aa: CASSPPMNTEAFF
v_gene: TRBV29-1; d_gene: -; j_gene: TRBJ2-7; abundance: -; CDR3nt: TGCAGCGTTTCGGGGAGAGTCGAGCACGAGCAGTACTTC; CDR3aa: CSVSGRVEHEQYF
v_gene: TRBV2; d_gene: TRBD1; j_gene: TRBJ2-7; abundance: -; CDR3nt: TGTGCCAGCAGCGTTACAGGGGGCGCGAGTTCGGATGAGCAGTACTTC; CDR3aa: CASSVTGGASSDEQYF
v_gene: TRBV4-1; d_gene: -; j_gene: TRBJ1-6; abundance: -; CDR3nt: TGCGCCAGCAGCCAAGGTAGTAGGGGCGGGGGTGATAATTCACCCCTCCACTTT; CDR3aa: CASSQGSRGGGDNSPLHF
v_gene: TRBV6-1; d_gene: TRBD1; j_gene: TRBJ2-4; abundance: -; CDR3nt: TGTGCCAGCAGTGCCGGGGACAGGGGAACCTTTTTAGCCAAAAACATTCAGTACTTC; CDR3aa: CASSAGDRGTFLAKNIQYF
v_gene: TRBV27; d_gene: TRBD1; j_gene: TRBJ1-4; abundance: -; CDR3nt: TGTGCCAGCACTGGCAGGGGGTACGGTGAAAAACTGTTTTTT; CDR3aa: CASTGRGYGEKLFF
v_gene: TRBV6-1; d_gene: -; j_gene: TRBJ1-5; abundance: -; CDR3nt: TGTGCCAGCAGCAGGGCGAGCAATCAGCCCCAGCATTTT; CDR3aa: CASSRASNQPQHF
v_gene: TRBV10-3; d_gene: -; j_gene: TRBJ1-6; abundance: -; CDR3nt: TGTGCCACCACCTCGATTTGGGGGGATAATTCACCCCTCCACTTT; CDR3aa: CATTSIWGDNSPLHF
v_gene: TRBV9; d_gene: -; j_gene: TRBJ1-1; abundance: -; CDR3nt: TGTGCCAGCAGCGTAGATCGGGACACCCGGAACACTGAAGCTTTCTTT; CDR3aa: CASSVDRDTRNTEAFF
v_gene: TRBV10-3; d_gene: TRBD2; j_gene: TRBJ2-3; abundance: -; CDR3nt: TGTGCCATCAGTTGCGGGACTAGCGGGCCTAGCACAGATACGCAGTATTTT; CDR3aa: CAISCGTSGPSTDTQYF
v_gene: TRBV5-6; d_gene: -; j_gene: TRBJ2-7; abundance: -; CDR3nt: TGTGCCAGCAGCTTGGTGGGGGTAGGGTGCTACGAGCAGTACTTC; CDR3aa: CASSLVGVGCYEQYF
v_gene: TRBV5-1; d_gene: TRBD2; j_gene: TRBJ2-2; abundance: once; CDR3nt: TGCGCCAGCAGCTCGCTAGCGGGGGGATCGAACACCGGGGAGCTGTTTTTT; CDR3aa: CASSSLAGGSNTGELFF
v_gene: TRBV15; d_gene: -; j_gene: TRBJ2-7; abundance: -; CDR3nt: TGTGCCACCAGCAGAGCCATGCGGACAGTCTCCTACGAGCAGTACTTC; CDR3aa: CATSRAMRTVSYEQYF